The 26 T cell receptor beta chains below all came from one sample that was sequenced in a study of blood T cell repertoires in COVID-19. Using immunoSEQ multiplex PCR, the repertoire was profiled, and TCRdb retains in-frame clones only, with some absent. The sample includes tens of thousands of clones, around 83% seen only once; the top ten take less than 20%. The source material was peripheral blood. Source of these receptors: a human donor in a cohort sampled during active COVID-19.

The CDR3 DNA sequence: TGTGCCAGCAGCCCCAGGGGATCTGAAGCTTTCTTT. Amino acids: CASSPRGSEAFF. The chain links TRBV3-1 (or the pseudogene TRBV3-2) to TRBJ1-1; D is perhaps TRBD1 (6 bases). V lost 4 bases, J lost 6 bases, and 9 bases lay in between. Germline loops: CDR1 LGHDT, CDR2 YNNKEL (reference sequence). The CDR3 contains 12 residues.

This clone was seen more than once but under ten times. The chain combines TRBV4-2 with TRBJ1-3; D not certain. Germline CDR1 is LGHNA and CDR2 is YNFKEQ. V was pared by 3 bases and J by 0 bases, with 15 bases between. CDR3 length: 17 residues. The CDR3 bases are TGTGCCAGCAGCCACGCCTCCGTGAGGAACTCTGGAAACACCATATATTTT. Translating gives CASSHASVRNSGNTIYF.

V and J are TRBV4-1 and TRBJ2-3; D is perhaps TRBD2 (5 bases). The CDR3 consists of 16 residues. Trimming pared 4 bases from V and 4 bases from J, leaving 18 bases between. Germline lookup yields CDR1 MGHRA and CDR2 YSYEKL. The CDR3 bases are TGCGCCAGCAGCCCTCAGGCCCGTCTAGCAGCAGATACGCAGTATTTT. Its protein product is CASSPQARLAADTQYF.

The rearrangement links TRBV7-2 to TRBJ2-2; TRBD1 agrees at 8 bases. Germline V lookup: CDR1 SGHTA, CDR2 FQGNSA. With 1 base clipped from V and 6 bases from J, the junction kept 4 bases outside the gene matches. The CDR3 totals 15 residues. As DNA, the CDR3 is TGTGCCAGCAGCTTAGGGACAGGGATCCCCGGGGAGCTGTTTTTT. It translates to CASSLGTGIPGELFF.

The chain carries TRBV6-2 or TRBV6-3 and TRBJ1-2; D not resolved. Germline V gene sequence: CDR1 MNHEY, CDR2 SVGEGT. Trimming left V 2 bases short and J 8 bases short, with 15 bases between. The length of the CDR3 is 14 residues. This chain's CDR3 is CASSYQTRSGGYTF. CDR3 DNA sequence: TGTGCCAGCAGTTACCAGACCCGATCAGGAGGCTACACCTTC.

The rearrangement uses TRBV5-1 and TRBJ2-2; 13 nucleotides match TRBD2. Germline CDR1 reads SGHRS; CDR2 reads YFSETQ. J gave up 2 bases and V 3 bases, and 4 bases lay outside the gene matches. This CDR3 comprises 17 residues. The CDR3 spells CASSSGGLAGNTGELFF. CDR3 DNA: TGCGCCAGCAGCTCGGGGGGACTAGCGGGAAACACCGGGGAGCTGTTTTTT.

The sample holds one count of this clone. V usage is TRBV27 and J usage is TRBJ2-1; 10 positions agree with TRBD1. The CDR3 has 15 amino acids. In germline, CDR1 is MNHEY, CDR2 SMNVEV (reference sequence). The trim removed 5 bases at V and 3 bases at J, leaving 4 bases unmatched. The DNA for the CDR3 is TGTGCCAGCAGTCGGACAGGGGGTATCTACAATGAGCAGTTCTTC. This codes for CASSRTGGIYNEQFF.

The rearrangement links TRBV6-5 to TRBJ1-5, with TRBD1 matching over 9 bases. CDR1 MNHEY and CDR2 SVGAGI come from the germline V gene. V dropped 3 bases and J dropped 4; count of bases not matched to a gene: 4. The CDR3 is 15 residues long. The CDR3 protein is CASSYSGTGNQPQHF. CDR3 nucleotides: TGTGCCAGCAGTTATTCCGGGACAGGGAATCAGCCCCAGCATTTT.

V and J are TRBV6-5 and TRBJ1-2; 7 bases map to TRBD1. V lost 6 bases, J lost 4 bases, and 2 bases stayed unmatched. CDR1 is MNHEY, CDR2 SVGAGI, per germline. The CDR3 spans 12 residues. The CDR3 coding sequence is TGTGCCAGCAGAAACAGGGGCTATGGCTACACCTTC. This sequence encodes CASRNRGYGYTF.

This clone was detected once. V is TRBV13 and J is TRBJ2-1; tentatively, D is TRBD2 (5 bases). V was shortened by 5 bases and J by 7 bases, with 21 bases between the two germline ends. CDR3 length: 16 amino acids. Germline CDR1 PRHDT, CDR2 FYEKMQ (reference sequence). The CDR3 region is CASSITVRDWRNEQFF. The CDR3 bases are TGTGCCAGCAGCATAACGGTCCGGGATTGGCGGAATGAGCAGTTCTTC.

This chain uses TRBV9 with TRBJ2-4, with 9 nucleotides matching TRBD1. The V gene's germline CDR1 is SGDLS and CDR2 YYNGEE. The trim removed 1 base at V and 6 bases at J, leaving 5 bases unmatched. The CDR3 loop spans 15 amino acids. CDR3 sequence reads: CASSVLGTGPNIQYF. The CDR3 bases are TGTGCCAGCAGCGTATTAGGGACAGGGCCAAACATTCAGTACTTC.

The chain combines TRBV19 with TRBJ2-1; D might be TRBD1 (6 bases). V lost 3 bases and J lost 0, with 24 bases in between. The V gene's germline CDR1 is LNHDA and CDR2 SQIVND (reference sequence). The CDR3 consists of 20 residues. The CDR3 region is CASSMGASFRDTPSYNEQFF. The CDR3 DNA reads TGTGCCAGTAGTATGGGGGCGTCTTTCCGGGACACCCCCTCCTACAATGAGCAGTTCTTC.

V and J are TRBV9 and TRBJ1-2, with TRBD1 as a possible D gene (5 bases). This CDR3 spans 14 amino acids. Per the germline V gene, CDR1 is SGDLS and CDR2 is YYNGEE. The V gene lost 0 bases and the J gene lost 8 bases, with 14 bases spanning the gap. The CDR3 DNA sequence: TGTGCCAGCAGCGTAGATGAAGGGGCGCGGGGCTACACCTTC. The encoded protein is CASSVDEGARGYTF.

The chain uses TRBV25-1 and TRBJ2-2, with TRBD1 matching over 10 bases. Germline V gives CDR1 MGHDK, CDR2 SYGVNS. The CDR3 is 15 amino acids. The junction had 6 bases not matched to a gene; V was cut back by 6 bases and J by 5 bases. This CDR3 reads CASRGDRGETGELFF. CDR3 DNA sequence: TGTGCCAGCAGGGGGGACAGGGGAGAAACCGGGGAGCTGTTTTTT.

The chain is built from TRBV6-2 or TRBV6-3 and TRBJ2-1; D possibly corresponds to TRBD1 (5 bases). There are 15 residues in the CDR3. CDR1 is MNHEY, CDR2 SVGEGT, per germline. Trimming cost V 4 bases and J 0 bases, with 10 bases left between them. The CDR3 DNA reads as TGTGCCAGCAGTTTCCTCGACAGCTCCTACAATGAGCAGTTCTTC. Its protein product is CASSFLDSSYNEQFF.

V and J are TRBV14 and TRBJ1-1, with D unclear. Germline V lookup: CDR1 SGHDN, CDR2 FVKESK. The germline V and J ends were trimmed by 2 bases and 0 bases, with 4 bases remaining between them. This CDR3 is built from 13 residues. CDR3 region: CASSQIMNTEAFF. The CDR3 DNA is TGTGCCAGCAGCCAAATAATGAACACTGAAGCTTTCTTT.

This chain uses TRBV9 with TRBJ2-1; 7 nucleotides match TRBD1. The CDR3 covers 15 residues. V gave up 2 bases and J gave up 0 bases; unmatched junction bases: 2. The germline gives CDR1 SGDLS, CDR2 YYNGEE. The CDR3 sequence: CASSVDRDSYNEQFF. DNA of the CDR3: TGTGCCAGCAGCGTCGACAGGGACTCCTACAATGAGCAGTTCTTC.

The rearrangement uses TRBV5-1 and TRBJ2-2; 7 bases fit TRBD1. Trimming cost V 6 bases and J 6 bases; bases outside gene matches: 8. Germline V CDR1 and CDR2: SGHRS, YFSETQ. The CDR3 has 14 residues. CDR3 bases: TGCGCCAGCACCCTACAGGGGTCGGCCGGGGAGCTGTTTTTT. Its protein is CASTLQGSAGELFF.

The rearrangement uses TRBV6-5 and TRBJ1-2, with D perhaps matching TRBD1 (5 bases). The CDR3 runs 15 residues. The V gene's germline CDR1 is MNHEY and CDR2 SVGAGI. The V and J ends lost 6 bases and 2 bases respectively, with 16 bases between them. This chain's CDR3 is CASRGLIGANYGYTF. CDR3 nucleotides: TGTGCCAGCAGAGGCCTTATAGGGGCCAACTATGGCTACACCTTC.

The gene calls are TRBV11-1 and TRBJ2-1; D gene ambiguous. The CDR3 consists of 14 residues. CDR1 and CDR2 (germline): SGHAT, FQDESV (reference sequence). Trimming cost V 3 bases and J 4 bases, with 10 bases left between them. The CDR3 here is CASSFTGSYNEQFF. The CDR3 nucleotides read TGTGCCAGCAGCTTCACGGGTTCGTACAATGAGCAGTTCTTC.

This CDR3 is CASSVGGASNEKLFF. DNA of the CDR3: TGCGCCAGCAGCGTCGGGGGGGCATCTAATGAAAAACTGTTTTTT. The rearrangement links TRBV5-1 to TRBJ1-4; perhaps TRBD1 as D (6 bases). The CDR3 has 15 residues. The V end lost 4 bases, the J end lost 3 bases, and 13 bases lay between the germline ends. Germline V gene sequence: CDR1 SGHRS, CDR2 YFSETQ.

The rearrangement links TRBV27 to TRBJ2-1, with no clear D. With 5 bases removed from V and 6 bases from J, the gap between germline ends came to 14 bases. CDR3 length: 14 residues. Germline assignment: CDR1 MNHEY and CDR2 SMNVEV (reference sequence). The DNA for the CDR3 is TGTGCCAGCAGTCCGTACCTAGGCCCCAATGAGCAGTTCTTC. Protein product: CASSPYLGPNEQFF.

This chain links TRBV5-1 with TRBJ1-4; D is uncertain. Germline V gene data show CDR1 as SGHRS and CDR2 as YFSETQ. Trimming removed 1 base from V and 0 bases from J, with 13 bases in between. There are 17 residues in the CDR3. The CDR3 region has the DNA TGCGCCAGCAGCTTGTCTCGGGGAATTACAACTAATGAAAAACTGTTTTTT. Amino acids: CASSLSRGITTNEKLFF.

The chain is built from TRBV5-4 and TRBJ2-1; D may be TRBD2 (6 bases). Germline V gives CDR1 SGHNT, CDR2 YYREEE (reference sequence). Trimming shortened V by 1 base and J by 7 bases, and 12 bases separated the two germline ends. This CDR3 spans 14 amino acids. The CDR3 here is CASSLWRRENEQFF. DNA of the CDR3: TGTGCCAGCAGCTTGTGGCGGAGGGAGAATGAGCAGTTCTTC.

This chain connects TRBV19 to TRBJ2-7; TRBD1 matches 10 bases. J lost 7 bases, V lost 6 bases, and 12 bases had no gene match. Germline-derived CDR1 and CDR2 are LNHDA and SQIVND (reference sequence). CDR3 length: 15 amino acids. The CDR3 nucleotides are TGTGCCAGTAGGGGACCGGGACAGGGGTCGCCGGAGCAGTACTTC. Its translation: CASRGPGQGSPEQYF.

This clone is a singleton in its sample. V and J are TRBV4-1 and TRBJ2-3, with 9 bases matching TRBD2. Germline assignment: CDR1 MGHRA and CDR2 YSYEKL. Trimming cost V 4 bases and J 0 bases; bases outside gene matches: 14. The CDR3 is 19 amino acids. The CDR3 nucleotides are TGCGCCAGCAGCCCGAACCTTAGCGGGAGAGGTTTCAGCACAGATACGCAGTATTTT. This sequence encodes CASSPNLSGRGFSTDTQYF.